These 4 T cell receptor beta chains were sequenced from one sample in a study of cytomegalovirus exposure and HLA in healthy donors. Both 60 Vbeta primers and 13 Jbeta primers went into the PCR. Clones were read by immunoSEQ multiplex PCR, and TCRdb kept only the in-frame ones, dropping some. The sample holds 100,000 to 150,000 clones, about 78% seen once. Sequences were obtained from PBMCs. The receptors come from a woman between 40 and 50 years old in good health and CMV-seropositive.

The CDR3 loop reads CATSRDQGAPLHF. As DNA, the CDR3 is TGTGCCACCAGCAGAGATCAGGGGGCCCCCCTCCACTTT. The chain employs TRBV15 and TRBJ1-6; 8 bases map to TRBD1. Per the germline V gene, CDR1 is LNHNV and CDR2 is YYDKDF (reference sequence). This CDR3 is 13 amino acids long. Losses at the gene ends were 0 bases for V and 13 bases for J; bases not matched to a gene: 2.

J is TRBJ2-1 and V is TRBV4-3, with D possibly TRBD1 on 5 matching bases. Trimming removed 0 bases from V and 7 bases from J, with 16 bases in between. This CDR3 has 16 amino acids. The germline V gene encodes CDR1 LGHNA and CDR2 YSLEER. CDR3 DNA sequence: TGCGCCAGCAGCCAAGAAAGTCAGGGTATGAGTAATGAGCAGTTCTTC. It codes for CASSQESQGMSNEQFF.

J is TRBJ2-7 and V is TRBV4-1, with no clear D. Trimming removed 1 base at V and 6 bases at J, with 10 bases between. Germline CDR1 is MGHRA and CDR2 is YSYEKL. This CDR3 has 13 residues. The CDR3 loop is CASSQALWAEQYF. CDR3 DNA: TGCGCCAGCAGCCAAGCGTTGTGGGCCGAGCAGTACTTC.

The rearrangement joins TRBV7-2 to TRBJ1-1; 7 bases are a match to TRBD1. J lost 2 bases, V lost 11 bases, and 8 bases had no gene match. The CDR3 extends over 13 amino acids. CDR1 is SGHTA and CDR2 is FQGNSA in the germline V gene. The CDR3 DNA reads as TGTGCCTACCGACAGGGCTTCAACACTGAAGCTTTCTTT. This codes for CAYRQGFNTEAFF.